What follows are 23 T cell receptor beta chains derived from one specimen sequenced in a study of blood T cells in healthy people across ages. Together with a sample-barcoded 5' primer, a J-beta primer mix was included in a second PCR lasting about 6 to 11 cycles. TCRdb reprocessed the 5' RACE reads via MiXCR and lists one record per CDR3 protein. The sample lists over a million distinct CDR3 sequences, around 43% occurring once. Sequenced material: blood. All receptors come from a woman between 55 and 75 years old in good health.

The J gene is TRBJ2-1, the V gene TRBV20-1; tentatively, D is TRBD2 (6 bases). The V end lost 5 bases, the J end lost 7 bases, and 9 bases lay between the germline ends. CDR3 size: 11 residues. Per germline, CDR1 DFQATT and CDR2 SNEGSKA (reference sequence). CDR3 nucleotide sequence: TGCAGTGCTGGGACTCAGAATGAGCAGTTCTTC. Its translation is CSAGTQNEQFF.

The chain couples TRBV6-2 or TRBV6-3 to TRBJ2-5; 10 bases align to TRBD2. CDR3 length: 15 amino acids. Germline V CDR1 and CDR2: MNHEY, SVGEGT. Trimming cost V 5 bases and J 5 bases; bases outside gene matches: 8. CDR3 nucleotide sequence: TGTGCCAGCAGTAGAATAGCGGGAGGCGGGGAGACCCAGTACTTC. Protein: CASSRIAGGGETQYF.

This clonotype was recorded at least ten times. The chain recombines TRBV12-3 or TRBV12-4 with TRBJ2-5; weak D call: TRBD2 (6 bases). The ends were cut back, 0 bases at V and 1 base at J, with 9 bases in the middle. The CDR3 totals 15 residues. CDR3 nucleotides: TGTGCCAGCAGTTTAGCGGGAGGTATCCAAGAGACCCAGTACTTC. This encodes CASSLAGGIQETQYF.

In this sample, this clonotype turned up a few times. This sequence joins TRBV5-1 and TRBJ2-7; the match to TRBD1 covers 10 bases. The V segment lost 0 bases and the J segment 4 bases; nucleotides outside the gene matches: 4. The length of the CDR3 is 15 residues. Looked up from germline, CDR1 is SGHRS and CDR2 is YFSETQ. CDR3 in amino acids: CASSLGDRGNYEQYF. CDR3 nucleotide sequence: TGCGCCAGCAGCTTGGGGGACAGGGGAAATTACGAGCAGTACTTC.

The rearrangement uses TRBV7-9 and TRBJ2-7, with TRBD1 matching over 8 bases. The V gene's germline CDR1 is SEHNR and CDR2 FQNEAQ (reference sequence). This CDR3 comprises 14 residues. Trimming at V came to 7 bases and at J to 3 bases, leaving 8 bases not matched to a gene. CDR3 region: CASTIPGQDYEQYF. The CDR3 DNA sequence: TGTGCCAGCACCATCCCGGGACAGGACTACGAGCAGTACTTC.

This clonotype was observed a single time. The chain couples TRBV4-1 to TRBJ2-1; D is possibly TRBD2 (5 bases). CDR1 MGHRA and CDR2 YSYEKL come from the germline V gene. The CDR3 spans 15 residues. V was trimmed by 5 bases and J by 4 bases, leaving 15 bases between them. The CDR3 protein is CASSYPATNYNEQFF. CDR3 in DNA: TGCGCCAGCAGCTACCCCGCGACTAATTACAATGAGCAGTTCTTC.

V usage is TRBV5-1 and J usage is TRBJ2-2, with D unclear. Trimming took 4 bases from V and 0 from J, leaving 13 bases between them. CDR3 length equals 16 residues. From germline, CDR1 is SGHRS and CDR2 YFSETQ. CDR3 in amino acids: CASSKDMTSNTGELFF. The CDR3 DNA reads TGCGCCAGCAGCAAAGACATGACCTCGAACACCGGGGAGCTGTTTTTT.

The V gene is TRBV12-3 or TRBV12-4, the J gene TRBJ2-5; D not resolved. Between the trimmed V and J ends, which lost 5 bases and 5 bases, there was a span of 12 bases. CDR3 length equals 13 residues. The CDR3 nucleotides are TGTGCCAGCAGTGGGGTAGGCCGGGAGACCCAGTACTTC. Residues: CASSGVGRETQYF.

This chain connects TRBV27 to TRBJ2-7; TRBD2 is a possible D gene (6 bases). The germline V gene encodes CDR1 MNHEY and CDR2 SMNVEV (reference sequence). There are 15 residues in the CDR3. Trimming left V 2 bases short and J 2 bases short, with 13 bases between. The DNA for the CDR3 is TGTGCCAGCAGTTTAGCCCCTAGCGCCGCCTACGAGCAGTACTTC. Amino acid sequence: CASSLAPSAAYEQYF.

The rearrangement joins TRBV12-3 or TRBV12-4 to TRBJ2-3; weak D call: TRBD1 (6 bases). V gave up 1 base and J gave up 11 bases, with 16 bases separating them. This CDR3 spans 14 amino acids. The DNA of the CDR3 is TGTGCCAGCAGTTTAGGGGGGCGAATTTCAAAGCAGTATTTT. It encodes CASSLGGRISKQYF.

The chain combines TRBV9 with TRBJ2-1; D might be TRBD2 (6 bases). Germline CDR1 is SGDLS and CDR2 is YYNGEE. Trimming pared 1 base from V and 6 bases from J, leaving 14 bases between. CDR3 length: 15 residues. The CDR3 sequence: CASSVSSGDGNEQFF. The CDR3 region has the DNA TGTGCCAGCAGCGTATCTTCGGGAGACGGCAATGAGCAGTTCTTC.

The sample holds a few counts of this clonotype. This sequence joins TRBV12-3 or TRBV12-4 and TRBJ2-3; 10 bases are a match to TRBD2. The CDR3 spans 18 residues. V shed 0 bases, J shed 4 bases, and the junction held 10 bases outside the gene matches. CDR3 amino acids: CASSLARALAGAPDTQYF. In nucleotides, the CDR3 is TGTGCCAGCAGTTTAGCTCGTGCTCTAGCGGGAGCACCAGATACGCAGTATTTT.

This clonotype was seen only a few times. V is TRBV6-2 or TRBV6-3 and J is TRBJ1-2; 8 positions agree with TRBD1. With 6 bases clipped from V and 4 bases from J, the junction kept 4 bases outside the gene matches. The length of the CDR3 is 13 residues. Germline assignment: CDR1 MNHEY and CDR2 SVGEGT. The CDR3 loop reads CASRTGDSYGYTF. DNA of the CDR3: TGTGCCAGCAGGACAGGGGACTCCTATGGCTACACCTTC.

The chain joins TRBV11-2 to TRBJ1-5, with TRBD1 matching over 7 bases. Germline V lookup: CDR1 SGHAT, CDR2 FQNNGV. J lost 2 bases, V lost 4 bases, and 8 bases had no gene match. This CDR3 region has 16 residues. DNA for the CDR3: TGTGCCAGCAGCTCCTTACAGGGGCAAGGCAATCAGCCCCAGCATTTT. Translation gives CASSSLQGQGNQPQHF.

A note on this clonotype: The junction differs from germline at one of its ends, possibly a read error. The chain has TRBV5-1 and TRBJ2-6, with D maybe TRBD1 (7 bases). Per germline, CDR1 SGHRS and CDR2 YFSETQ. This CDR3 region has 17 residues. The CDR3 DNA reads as TGCGCCAGCAGCTTGACTCGGGGGACAGCTGGGACCAACGTCCTGACTTTC. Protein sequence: CASSLTRGTAGTNVLTF.

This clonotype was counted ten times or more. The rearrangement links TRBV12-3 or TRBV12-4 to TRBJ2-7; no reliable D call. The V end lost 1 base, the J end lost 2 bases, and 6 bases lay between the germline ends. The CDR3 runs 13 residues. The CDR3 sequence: CASSLGSAYEQYF. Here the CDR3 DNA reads TGTGCCAGCAGTTTAGGCTCAGCCTACGAGCAGTACTTC.

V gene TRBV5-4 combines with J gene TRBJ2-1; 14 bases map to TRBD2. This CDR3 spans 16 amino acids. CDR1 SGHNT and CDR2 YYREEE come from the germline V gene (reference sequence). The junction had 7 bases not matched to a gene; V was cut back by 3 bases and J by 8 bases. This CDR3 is CASSSGLAGGGDEQFF. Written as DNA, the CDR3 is TGTGCCAGCAGCTCCGGACTAGCGGGAGGAGGGGATGAGCAGTTCTTC.

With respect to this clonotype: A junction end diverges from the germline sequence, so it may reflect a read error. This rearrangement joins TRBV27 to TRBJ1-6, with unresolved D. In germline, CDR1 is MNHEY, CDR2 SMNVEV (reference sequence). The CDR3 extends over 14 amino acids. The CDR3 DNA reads TGTGCCAGCTCTAAGGCGAGCTATAGTTCACCCCTCCACTTT. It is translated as CASSKASYSSPLHF.

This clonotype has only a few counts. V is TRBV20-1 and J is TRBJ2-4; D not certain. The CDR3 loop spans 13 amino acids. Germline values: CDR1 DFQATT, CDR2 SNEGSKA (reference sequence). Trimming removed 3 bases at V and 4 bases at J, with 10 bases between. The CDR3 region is CSASGPPKNIQYF. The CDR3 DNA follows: TGCAGTGCTAGTGGGCCCCCGAAAAACATTCAGTACTTC.

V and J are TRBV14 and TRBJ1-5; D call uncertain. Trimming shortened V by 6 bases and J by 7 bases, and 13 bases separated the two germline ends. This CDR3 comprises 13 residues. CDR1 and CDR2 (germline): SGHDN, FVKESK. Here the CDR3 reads CASSRGLQQPQHF. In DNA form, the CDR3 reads TGTGCCAGCAGTCGAGGGTTACAACAGCCCCAGCATTTT.

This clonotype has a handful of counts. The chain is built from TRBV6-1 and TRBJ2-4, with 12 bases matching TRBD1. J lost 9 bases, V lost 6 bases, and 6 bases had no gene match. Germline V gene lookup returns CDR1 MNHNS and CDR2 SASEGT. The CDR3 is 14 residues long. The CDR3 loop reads CASSAGQGASIQYF. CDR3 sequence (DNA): TGTGCCAGCAGCGCGGGACAGGGGGCTAGCATTCAGTACTTC.

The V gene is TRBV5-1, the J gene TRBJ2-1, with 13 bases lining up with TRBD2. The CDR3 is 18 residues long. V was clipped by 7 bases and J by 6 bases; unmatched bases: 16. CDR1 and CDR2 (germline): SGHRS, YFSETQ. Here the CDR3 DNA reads TGCGCCAGCGCAAGGACTAGCGGGAGTGTAGGTACCCCCAATGAGCAGTTCTTC. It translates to CASARTSGSVGTPNEQFF.

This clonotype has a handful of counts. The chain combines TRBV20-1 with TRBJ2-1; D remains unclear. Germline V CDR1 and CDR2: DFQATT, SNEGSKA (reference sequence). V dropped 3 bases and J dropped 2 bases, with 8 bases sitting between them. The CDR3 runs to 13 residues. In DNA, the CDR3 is TGCAGTGCTAGCGGAACAACCTACAATGAGCAGTTCTTC. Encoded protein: CSASGTTYNEQFF.